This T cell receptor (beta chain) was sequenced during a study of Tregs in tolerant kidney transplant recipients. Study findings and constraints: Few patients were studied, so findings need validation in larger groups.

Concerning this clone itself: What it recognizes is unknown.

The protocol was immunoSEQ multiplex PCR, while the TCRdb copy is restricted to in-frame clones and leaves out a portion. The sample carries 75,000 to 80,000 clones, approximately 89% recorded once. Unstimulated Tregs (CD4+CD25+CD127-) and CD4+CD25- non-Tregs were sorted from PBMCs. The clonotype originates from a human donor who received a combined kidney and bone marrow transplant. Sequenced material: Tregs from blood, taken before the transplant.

The DNA for the CDR3 is TGTGCCAGCAGCTTAGATAGTCCAGCAGGCGGCTATGGCTACACCTTC. Its protein is CASSLDSPAGGYGYTF. The chain joins TRBV11-2 to TRBJ1-2, with D unclear. Germline V gives CDR1 SGHAT, CDR2 FQNNGV. The CDR3 spans 16 residues. Trimming took 0 bases from V and 4 from J, leaving 15 bases between them.